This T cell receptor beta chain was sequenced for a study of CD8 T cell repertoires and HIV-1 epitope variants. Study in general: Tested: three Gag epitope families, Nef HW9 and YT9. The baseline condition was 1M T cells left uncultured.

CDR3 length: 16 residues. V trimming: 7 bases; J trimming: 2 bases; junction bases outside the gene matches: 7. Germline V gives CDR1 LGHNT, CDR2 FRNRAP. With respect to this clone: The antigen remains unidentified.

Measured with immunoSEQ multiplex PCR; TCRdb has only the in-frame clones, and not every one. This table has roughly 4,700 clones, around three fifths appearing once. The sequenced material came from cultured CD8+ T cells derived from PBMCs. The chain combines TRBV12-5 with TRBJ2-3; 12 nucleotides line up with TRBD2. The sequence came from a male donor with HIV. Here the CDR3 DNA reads TGTGCTAGTGCCGCCGGACTAGCGGGAAACACAGATACGCAGTATTTT. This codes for CASAAGLAGNTDTQYF.